Following are 9 T cell receptor beta chains from one sample sequenced in a study of tumor and adjacent non-tumor tissue in lung cancer. This sample's RNA came from whole unsorted tissue. This non-tumor lung sample came from over 3 cm beyond the tumor edge. A modified ARM-PCR protocol with three rounds of nested PCR amplified TCRbeta. TCRdb reprocessed the multiplex PCR reads via MiXCR and lists one record per CDR3 protein. This table has more than 55,000 distinct CDR3 sequences, 61% appearing once. The material sequenced was distant non-tumor lung tissue. These receptors were collected from a man aged 70-80 years with non-small cell lung cancer.

Comment on this clonotype: Since the CDR3 does not end with the conserved phenylalanine or tryptophan, this likely comes from a read error. In DNA form, the CDR3 reads TGTACCAGCAGCAAGGACAGGCAAGAGACCCAGTACATC. This gives the protein CTSSKDRQETQYI. The chain is built from TRBV11-3 and TRBJ2-5, with 7 bases matching TRBD1. The CDR3 is 13 amino acids. The germline CDR1 and CDR2 sequences are SGHNT and YENEEA.

This clonotype turned up a few times. The chain employs TRBV7-9 and TRBJ2-1, with D possibly being TRBD2 (6 bases). The germline CDR1 and CDR2 sequences are SEHNR and FQNEAQ (reference sequence). The V end lost 4 bases, the J end lost 7 bases, and 11 bases lay between the germline ends. There are 13 residues in the CDR3. CDR3 sequence (DNA): TGTGCCAGCAGCTCCCGCGGAGGGAATGAGCAGTTCTTC. Translated: CASSSRGGNEQFF. Complete variable domain (other parts from reference TRBV7-9 and TRBJ2-1): DTGVSQNPRHKITKRGQNVTFRCDPISEHNRLYWYRQTLGQGPEFLTYFQNEAQLEKSRLLSDRFSAERPKGSFSTLEIQRTEQGDSAMYLCASSSRGGNEQFFGPGTRLTVL.

This clonotype was recorded at least ten times. The chain employs TRBV4-1 and TRBJ2-5, with 9 bases aligning to TRBD1. The CDR3 sequence is 17 residues long. J lost 5 bases, V lost 2 bases, and 12 bases had no gene match. Germline loops: CDR1 MGHRA, CDR2 YSYEKL. The CDR3 sequence: CASSQTGGYGYSETQYF. Here the CDR3 DNA reads TGCGCCAGCAGCCAAACAGGGGGCTACGGATATTCGGAGACCCAGTACTTC.

The sample holds one count of this clonotype. A junction end diverges from the germline sequence, so it may reflect a read error. This rearrangement joins TRBV14 to TRBJ2-2; D is perhaps TRBD2 (5 bases). The CDR3 runs to 14 residues. Per the germline V gene, CDR1 is SGHDN and CDR2 is FVKESK. The CDR3 protein is CTSSQRTGTGELFF. CDR3 bases: TGTACCAGCAGCCAACGAACGGGGACCGGGGAGCTGTTTTTT.

The chain links TRBV7-8 to TRBJ2-7; the D is unclear. Germline V gives CDR1 SGHVS, CDR2 FQNEAQ. This CDR3 spans 16 amino acids. V lost 3 bases and J 2 bases, leaving 17 bases between the germline ends. CDR3 bases: TGTGCCAGCAGCTTTAAGTTTCGGCCCACGCCCTACGAGCAGTACTTC. It is translated as CASSFKFRPTPYEQYF.

Points on this clonotype: The missing conserved phenylalanine or tryptophan at the end of this CDR3 makes a read error likely. DNA of the CDR3: TGTGCCAGCAGCTTACGGAGGACAAGGGGAGGCAATCAGCCCCAGCATCTT. Translating it yields CASSLRRTRGGNQPQHL. The chain is built from TRBV7-8 and TRBJ1-5; D may be TRBD1 (5 bases). The V and J ends lost 2 bases and 2 bases respectively, with 16 bases between them. Germline loops: CDR1 SGHVS, CDR2 FQNEAQ. The CDR3 is 17 amino acids.

In this sample, this clonotype turned up many times. This chain links TRBV4-2 with TRBJ1-6; D is undetermined. The germline V gene has CDR1 LGHNA and CDR2 YNFKEQ. V lost 0 bases to trimming and J lost 4 bases, with 10 bases between them. This CDR3 comprises 16 residues. Here the CDR3 DNA reads TGTGCCAGCAGCCAAGATCAAAACAGTTATAATTCACCCCTCCACTTT. Translated: CASSQDQNSYNSPLHF.

This clonotype rates as medium-sized (0.01 to 0.1%). The CDR3 protein is CASSTGQINYEQYF. Written as DNA, the CDR3 is TGTGCCAGCAGCACAGGGCAGATTAACTACGAGCAGTACTTC. This chain connects TRBV28 to TRBJ2-7, with a possible D match to TRBD1 (6 bases). V lost 6 bases to trimming and J lost 3 bases, with 15 bases between them. The CDR3 has 14 residues. The germline CDR1 and CDR2 sequences are MDHEN and SYDVKM.

Note on this clonotype: This may come from a read error, since a much larger clone is one base off. The CDR3 end shows no conserved phenylalanine or tryptophan, and so a read error is likely. The chain links TRBV10-2 to TRBJ2-5; D is tentatively TRBD1 or TRBD2 (5 bases each). Germline V gene sequence: CDR1 WSHSY, CDR2 SAAADI. The CDR3 consists of 12 residues. Trimming stripped 3 bases from V and 5 bases from J, with 7 bases between. The CDR3 DNA is TGCGCCAGCAGTGAAGAGGGGGAGACCCAGTACTTG. Residues: CASSEEGETQYL.